The source of this T cell receptor beta chain is a study of T cell responses to AZD1222 COVID-19 vaccine. To note about this clone: Its matching antigen is unknown.

The protocol was immunoSEQ multiplex PCR, while the TCRdb copy is restricted to in-frame clones and leaves out a portion. The profile shows 130,000 or so clones, approximately 95% of them singletons. Points from the study as a whole: Spike-specific TCR breadth and depth grew following two AZD1222 doses. Donor demographics were predominantly white British with a female majority; clonal diversity may be underestimated. Without day 14 samples, only post-peak T cell repertoires were studied.

There are 13 residues in the CDR3. V lost 0 bases and J lost 11, with 11 bases in between. CDR1 and CDR2 from the germline V gene are WSHSY and SAAADI. The sequence derives from an adult in good health. The chain joins TRBV10-2 to TRBJ2-1; D unclear. The source was peripheral blood, collected on day 0 of MenACWY control vaccination. Here the CDR3 DNA reads TGCGCCAGCAGTGAGTCGACTCGACAACAGCAGTTCTTC. It is translated as CASSESTRQQQFF.